This TCR beta chain was profiled in a study of beta chain features in type 1 diabetes. Investigators reverse transcribed all isolated RNA, so they sequenced expressed TCRB transcripts. Sequencing was performed with immunoSEQ multiplex PCR; in TCRdb, only in-frame clones are kept and a portion is missing. This table holds roughly 610,000 clones, around 15% found once. Comments on this clone: Its matching antigen is unknown.

Overall study results and limits: Unsettled here was the matter of whether HLA type influences TCRB rearrangement.

The length of the CDR3 is 15 residues. Per the germline V gene, CDR1 is MNHEY and CDR2 is SVGAGI. With V trimmed by 1 base and J by 5 bases, 5 bases remained unmatched. The chain is built from TRBV6-5 and TRBJ2-5; 9 bases match TRBD2. The sample taken for sequencing was naive CD4+ T cells from blood. The TCR was taken from a man aged 18 to 30 in good health. The CDR3 DNA follows: TGTGCCAGCAGTTACTGGCGGGAGGGCCGGGAGACCCAGTACTTC. Amino acids: CASSYWREGRETQYF.